This T cell receptor (beta chain) appears in the sequencing data of a study of cytomegalovirus exposure and HLA in healthy donors (dated by TCRdb to the late 2010s). Some background on the complete study: According to an earlier analysis of around 600 of the donors, about 179 million T cells yielded roughly 100 million unique TCR beta sequences and 276 Gb of sequence data. An earlier analysis of several hundred of the donors applied high-throughput TCR beta sequencing to assess whether each TCR beta V gene segment acted as functional or pseudogenic. Besides the first cohort of approximately 670 subjects, a separate validation cohort made up of roughly 120 different subjects was used. The study was designed to test whether signatures of past pathogen exposure could be identified by cataloging public T cell receptors. An early release covering 550 to 650 HLA-typed donors comprised 250 to 350 gigabases of sequencing data and tens of millions of unique TCR sequences. The later analysis used no new phenotypic data to find candidate immune exposures, relying instead on TCR beta sequences and their occurrence across donors. The genetic ancestry cluster associated with self-reported Caucasian donors included over 80% of the 350 to 500 genotyped donors. In a later genetic analysis, genome-wide SNP genotypes for 398 of the 666 donors were used, and that subset was treated as a discovery cohort. To study patterns of TCR occurrence, a later analysis re-analyzed previously published TCR beta repertoires from more than 550 donors and added high-resolution HLA genotyping. Among around 400 genotyped donors of the cohort, an average of about 220,000 unique TCR beta nucleotide sequences was sequenced per donor, of which 15% to 20% were non-productive. To predict cytomegalovirus infection status, the study brought together high-throughput TCR immunosequencing, statistical association of individual TCRs with disease status, and machine learning. Donor age, sex, ethnicity and CMV serostatus were collected together with the repertoire data. Typing coverage varied by locus: 629-630 donors for A, B, C, DRB1 and DQB1; more than 500 for DQA1; about 570 for DPA1; approximately 490 for DPB1. Using immunosequencing, the study profiled T cell repertoires from around 670 subjects and related those repertoires to cytomegalovirus serostatus. Both class I and class II loci were covered by HLA typing, at four-digit resolution. Every discovery cohort repertoire had been produced on one sequencing platform. Roughly 5 DR-DQ haplotypes were handled as single units for association and clustering, since linkage in the cohort was strong. What the authors observed across the whole study: The study listed 164 TCR beta chains as associated with cytomegalovirus. CMV serostatus was the only immune exposure information available for the cohort. A cluster of highly shared sequence variants was judged likely to be a technical artifact of the sequencing pipeline. A further reported finding was that TCR beta sequences accurately predicted the HLA-A and HLA-B alleles for most subjects in the first cohort. A later analysis found that TCR association rates varied across HLA loci, with DRB1 alleles showing the most associated TCRs and HLA-C alleles the fewest. Because counts were too low, around 17 rarely observed V segments, including chromosome 9 orphons, were left out of the earlier analysis of about 620 of the donors. According to a later analysis, parvovirus B19, influenza, CMV and Epstein-Barr virus appeared linked to several top co-occurrence clusters. The authors suggested that the approach could potentially be generalized to other disease states and immunological phenotypes. Most TCR sequences were seen in very few donors, while some public TCRs were found in many individuals. In vitro tests confirmed that a few of the cytomegalovirus-associated TCR beta chains recognize cytomegalovirus antigens. Broadly in line with IMGT annotations, most TCR beta V segments showed up in productive rearrangements about 90% or about 30% of the time in an earlier analysis of some 590 of the donors. Presence/absence analyses assumed roughly uniform sequencing depth across donors, an assumption that may not hold. In a later analysis, HLA-associated TCR beta chains were found to be more clonally expanded and to have lower generation probabilities than equally common non-associated chains. A later analysis associated 16,951 TCR beta sequences with specific HLA alleles at a false discovery rate of 0.05. According to a later analysis, most CMV-associated TCR beta chains appeared to be HLA-restricted, and the HLA associations seemed to be driven largely by CMV exposure. Some IMGT-functional V segments, including TRBV6-2 and TRBV6-3, could not be distinguished by the 87-base-pair reads and were therefore excluded. A later genetic analysis reported fewer N-insertions in productive TCRs among donors in an Asian-associated ancestry cluster than the approximately 670-donor mean. HLA typing was unavailable for some donors at each locus, so association tests used only the typed subset. The classifier was reported to diagnose cytomegalovirus status with high specificity and sensitivity in both the original cohort and the validation cohort. In a later genetic analysis, a missense DCLRE1C variant was associated with V-gene and J-gene trimming of TCR beta chains, and the association was replicated in an independent cohort. Only TCR beta chains were sequenced in this cohort, and the absence of alpha or paired-chain data limited detectable features. When HLA alleles, especially DR and DQ, strongly co-occurred, attributing TCR associations to individual alleles was difficult. Linkage disequilibrium might explain the correlated functional status among segregating V segments, but an unknown experimental factor could not be ruled out.

The library relied on the immunoSEQ multiplex PCR assay. A mixture of 60 forward primers for TCR Vbeta segments and 13 reverse primers for TCR Jbeta segments was used in the multiplex PCR. Amplification of the CDR3 region of rearranged TCR beta genes was performed with a multiplex PCR assay on genomic DNA. On the Illumina HiSeq System, the amplified TCR beta libraries were sequenced as 87-base-pair reads. Turning to the authors' computational methods: In a later analysis, approximately 74 million unique TCR beta chains were counted across the approximately 640 repertoires, and approximately 11 million of these chains were shared by at least two donors. A nearest-neighbor algorithm error-corrected the raw reads and collapsed the reads into unique sequences, merging closely related sequences to remove PCR and sequencing errors. CDR3 sequences were aligned to IMGT reference sequences to assign V, D and J gene segments. For a sequence to be retained, at least a six-nucleotide match to both a V gene segment and a J gene segment was required. A rearrangement was called productive if the CDR3 had no stop codons and remained in frame with V and J, and every other rearrangement was called non-productive. Following IMGT convention, CDR3 was defined as the stretch from the second conserved V-encoded cysteine up to the conserved J-encoded phenylalanine. Sequences without an unambiguous match to a single V gene segment were excluded from the earlier analysis of several hundred of the donors. In an earlier analysis of some 590 of the donors, a V segment was called functional when productive rearrangements were above 56.7%, and segregating when the standard deviation between donors exceeded 5%. A statistical classification framework was developed to diagnose cytomegalovirus status using the catalog of TCR beta chain sequences. In a later analysis, V and J genes were assigned by comparing TCR nucleotide sequences against IMGT/GENE-DB human TR gene sequences. Using the TCRdist pipeline, a later analysis assigned CDR3 sequences along with most-parsimonious VDJ recombination scenarios. In a later analysis, every TCR beta chain was defined by the combination of its CDR3 amino acid sequence and its V-gene family, and reads without a unique V-gene family were dropped. A later analysis removed 592 highly shared, low-generation-probability nucleotide sequences to deal with suspected cross-contamination and a sequencing artifact. In a later analysis, a clonal expansion index for each public chain was calculated from normalized within-repertoire ranks of inferred template counts. In a later analysis, generation probabilities were computed with a VDJ recombination model fitted to out-of-frame rearrangements, and the resulting probabilities were checked against IGoR. In a later analysis, hypergeometric tests were used to score TCR-TCR, TCR-HLA and TCR-CMV co-occurrence, with a repertoire-size bias correction applied to TCR pairs. In a later analysis, false discovery rates were estimated by permuting HLA or CMV assignments 20 times. In a later analysis, co-occurring TCRs were grouped using DBSCAN, with TCRdist sequence similarity added in when clustering inside HLA-allele-positive subsets. Repertoires with fewer than 30,000 or more than 120,000 public chains, plus five repertoires with anomalous nucleotide sharing, were excluded from co-occurrence clustering. The source is immuneACCESS, and TCRdb retained only in-frame sequences with V and J called. Part of the clones is not carried over; for the studies checked, unresolved V genes explain less than half of this, and the remainder is unexplained. The V and J calls and the clone size are those of that table, but D and trimming were determined from the DNA. Within this sample are roughly 120,000 clones, with roughly 80% of them counted one time only. The top ten constitute 22% of the sample.

About this clone: Its target antigen remains unknown. There are no base qualities to consult, and no much larger clone falls within one base.

The cohort was made up of 650 to 700 healthy bone marrow donors. Cohort members were all nominally healthy when sampled, although unrecorded immune exposures were likely present. The donor tested CMV seropositive and was one of the 289 seropositive cohort members. A peripheral blood sample was provided by each donor, and peripheral blood mononuclear cells were used for TCR beta sequencing. The Qiagen DNeasy Blood Extraction Kit was used to extract genomic DNA from the blood cell samples. The CDR3 starts with the cysteine, ends with the phenylalanine, and has 12 residues. Kept here is only the CDR3 DNA, which spans 36 bases and is read in frame from base 1. The germline V gene provides CDR1 SGHDT and CDR2 YYEEEE. Cut back by 0 bases and 6 bases, the V and J ends lie 4 bases apart.

Source material: PBMCs. The source is a man aged 25 to 40 in good health and CMV-seropositive. The rearrangement combines TRBV5-6 with TRBJ2-1; there is no confident call for the D gene. The nucleotides are TGTGCCAGCAGCTTGGTTAGCAATGAGCAGTTCTTC. The resulting protein is CASSLVSNEQFF.